This T cell receptor (beta chain) was identified in a study of blood T cells in healthy people across ages. V was pared by 1 base and J by 4 bases, with 6 bases of the junction left unmatched. The CDR3 consists of 14 residues. Germline CDR1 DFQATT, CDR2 SNEGSKA (reference sequence). This clonotype was seen repeatedly, ten times or more. Sample-barcoded 5' priming and a J-beta primer mix drove a second PCR of about 6 to 12 cycles. TCRdb re-analysed the 5' RACE reads in MiXCR, keeping a single row per CDR3 protein. The sample shows around 670,000 distinct CDR3 sequences, about 30% of them seen only once.

The chain links TRBV20-1 to TRBJ1-2; 7 bases match TRBD1. The sequenced material came from blood. The TCR comes from a woman of 80 years or more in good health. The CDR3 region is CSARVGQPSYGYTF. The CDR3 DNA is TGCAGTGCTAGAGTGGGACAGCCTTCCTATGGCTACACCTTC.